Below, 15 T cell receptor beta chains from the same sample are listed, as sequenced in a study of prognosis after radiotherapy for stage I lung cancer. Genomic DNA was subjected to two-round multiplex PCR for amplification of TCR beta CDR3. It was primers specific to each TRBV and TRBJ gene that first-round PCR used. Using its own MiXCR run on the multiplex PCR reads, TCRdb lists one record per CDR3 protein. The sample yields more than 12,000 distinct CDR3 sequences, roughly 31% seen once. The starting material was PBMCs, obtained before or after stereotactic body radiation therapy (not recorded which). These TCRs come from a donor over 45 with non-small cell lung cancer.

This clonotype was seen at least ten times. V and J are TRBV28 and TRBJ2-7; 12 bases match TRBD2. CDR3 size: 14 residues. The germline gives CDR1 MDHEN, CDR2 SYDVKM. J was trimmed by 6 bases and V by 9 bases; bases with no gene match: 9. The CDR3 sequence: CASRSSGRVFEQYF. DNA for the CDR3: TGTGCCAGTCGATCTAGCGGGAGGGTCTTCGAGCAGTACTTC.

This chain uses TRBV12-3 or TRBV12-4 with TRBJ1-5, with TRBD1 identical over 8 bases. The junction had 4 bases not matched to a gene; V was cut back by 1 base and J by 5 bases. This CDR3 contains 15 residues. The CDR3 region is CASSLVGTGYQPQHF. The CDR3 region has the DNA TGTGCCAGCAGTTTAGTAGGGACAGGATATCAGCCCCAGCATTTT.

The chain has TRBV10-3 and TRBJ1-5; no definite D call. Trimming shortened V by 8 bases and J by 0 bases, and 14 bases separated the two germline ends. Germline values: CDR1 ENHRY, CDR2 SYGVKD. This CDR3 contains 15 residues. The CDR3 DNA sequence: TGTGCCATCGGCCGGCAGCGGGGTAGCAATCAGCCCCAGCATTTT. This codes for CAIGRQRGSNQPQHF.

The table lists this clonotype with many counts. V gene TRBV20-1 combines with J gene TRBJ2-5, with 7 bases that match TRBD2. Trimming removed 0 bases from V and 5 bases from J; junction bases left unmatched: 9. The CDR3 runs 15 residues. Germline lookup yields CDR1 DFQATT and CDR2 SNEGSKA (reference sequence). DNA for the CDR3: TGCAGTGCTAGAGATCCGTCGGCGGGAGTGGAGACCCAGTACTTC. Residues: CSARDPSAGVETQYF.

The sample holds many counts of this clonotype. This chain connects TRBV15 to TRBJ2-7; 9 bases map to TRBD2. The CDR3 contains 15 residues. J was trimmed by 4 bases and V by 1 base; bases with no gene match: 5. The V gene's germline CDR1 is LNHNV and CDR2 YYDKDF (reference sequence). The CDR3 DNA reads as TGTGCCACCAGCAGAGCGACTAGCGGAGGGTACGAGCAGTACTTC. This encodes CATSRATSGGYEQYF.

The chain uses TRBV2 and TRBJ2-2; D perhaps matches TRBD2 (6 bases). The CDR3 covers 15 residues. Trimming stripped 7 bases from V and 11 bases from J, with 23 bases between. Germline V gene lookup returns CDR1 SNHLY and CDR2 FYNNEI. The CDR3 region has the DNA TGTGCCAGCACTTGGACGCAGGGAGGTGGCGTTGAGCTGTTTTTT. Translating gives CASTWTQGGGVELFF.

By share, this clonotype counts as medium-sized. The J gene is TRBJ2-1, the V gene TRBV12-3 or TRBV12-4; 10 bases map to TRBD2. CDR3 length: 15 amino acids. With V trimmed by 1 base and J by 7 bases, 4 bases remained unmatched. The CDR3 reads CASSLVSGRTNEQFF. CDR3 nucleotide sequence: TGTGCCAGCAGTTTAGTTAGCGGGAGGACTAATGAGCAGTTCTTC.

The sample holds many counts of this clonotype. As DNA, the CDR3 is TGCAGTGCTAAATATTTCGGGGGAACCTACGAGCAGTACTTC. Amino acids: CSAKYFGGTYEQYF. V is TRBV20-1 and J is TRBJ2-7; D may be TRBD2 (6 bases). CDR1 and CDR2 (germline): DFQATT, SNEGSKA (reference sequence). Trimming pared 4 bases from V and 2 bases from J, leaving 15 bases between. CDR3 length equals 14 residues.

With respect to this clonotype: A much larger clonotype is one base distant, so this may be a read error. J is TRBJ1-4 and V is TRBV10-2; D is unresolved. Trimming took 3 bases from V and 3 from J, leaving 11 bases between them. This CDR3 contains 15 residues. The germline V gene has CDR1 WSHSY and CDR2 SAAADI. CDR3 protein: CASSDTVLPNEKLFF. The CDR3 DNA is TGCGCCAGCAGTGACACCGTTCTACCTAATGAAAAACTGTTTTTT.

Points on this clonotype: At one boundary the junction diverges from the germline segment, which might be a read error. The chain combines TRBV6-1 with TRBJ2-7; 8 bases fit TRBD2. CDR1 is MNHNS and CDR2 is SASEGT in the germline V gene. This CDR3 contains 16 residues. The CDR3 DNA is TGTGCCATCAGTGAGGTTATACTAGCGGCCTCCTACGAGCATTACTTC. As protein: CAISEVILAASYEHYF.

Ten or more counts support this clonotype. Written as DNA, the CDR3 is TGTGCCAGCAGCGGCTTCGGGGCGCGGGGCACTGAAGCTTTCTTT. Protein: CASSGFGARGTEAFF. This chain uses TRBV3-1 with TRBJ1-1; tentative D call: TRBD1 (5 bases). The V gene's germline CDR1 is LGHDT and CDR2 YNNKEL (reference sequence). This CDR3 contains 15 residues. The germline V and J ends were trimmed by 5 bases and 4 bases, with 17 bases remaining between them.

The V and J genes are TRBV11-3 and TRBJ2-3; D not certain. The germline V gene has CDR1 SGHNT and CDR2 YENEEA. Trimming removed 4 bases at V and 7 bases at J, with 6 bases between. The CDR3 sequence is 11 residues long. The CDR3 spells CASSYIYTQYF. The CDR3 DNA sequence: TGTGCCAGCAGCTATATATATACGCAGTATTTT.

By share, this clonotype ranks as medium-sized. The chain couples TRBV11-3 to TRBJ2-1; 7 nucleotides line up with TRBD1. V lost 3 bases to trimming and J lost 9 bases; unmatched junction nucleotides: 14. The CDR3 is made up of 16 amino acids. The germline V gene has CDR1 SGHNT and CDR2 YENEEA. CDR3 in DNA: TGTGCCAGCAGCTTTGGGGACAGTAGAAAAAGCGGTGAGCAGTTCTTC. It codes for CASSFGDSRKSGEQFF.

This clonotype was detected many times. The chain employs TRBV7-9 and TRBJ2-1, with 8 positions matching TRBD1. Germline assignment: CDR1 SEHNR and CDR2 FQNEAQ (reference sequence). Trimming removed 2 bases from V and 8 bases from J; junction bases left unmatched: 5. The CDR3 is 14 residues long. The CDR3: CASSLTGGSDEQFF. The CDR3 nucleotides read TGTGCCAGCAGCTTAACAGGGGGGTCCGATGAGCAGTTCTTC.

Details on this clonotype: A far larger clone is only one base removed, so a read error is likely. J is TRBJ2-7 and V is TRBV27, with 9 bases lining up with TRBD1. V lost 7 bases to trimming and J lost 9 bases; unmatched junction nucleotides: 16. The germline CDR1 and CDR2 sequences are MNHEY and SMNVEV (reference sequence). The CDR3 covers 15 residues. The CDR3 sequence is CASTDKLDRGCGQYF. The CDR3 nucleotides read TGTGCCAGCACGGACAAATTGGACAGGGGCTGTGGGCAGTACTTC.